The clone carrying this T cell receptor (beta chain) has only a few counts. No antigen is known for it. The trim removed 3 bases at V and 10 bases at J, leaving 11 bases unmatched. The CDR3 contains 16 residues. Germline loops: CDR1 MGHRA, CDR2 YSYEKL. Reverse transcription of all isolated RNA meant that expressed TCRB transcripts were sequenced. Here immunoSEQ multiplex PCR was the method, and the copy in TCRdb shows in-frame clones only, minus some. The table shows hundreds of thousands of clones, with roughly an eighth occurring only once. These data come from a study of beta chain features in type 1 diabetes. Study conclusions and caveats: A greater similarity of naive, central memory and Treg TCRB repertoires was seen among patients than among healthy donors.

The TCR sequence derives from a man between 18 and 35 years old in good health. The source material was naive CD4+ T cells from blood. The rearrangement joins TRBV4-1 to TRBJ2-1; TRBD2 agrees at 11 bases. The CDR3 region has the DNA TGCGCCAGCAGCCATTTTAGCGGGGGGGCCCCCGGGGAGCAGTTCTTC. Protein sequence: CASSHFSGGAPGEQFF.